The source of this T cell receptor beta chain is a study of patients and donors after allogeneic stem cell transplantation. The trim removed 1 base at V and 3 bases at J, leaving 4 bases unmatched. This CDR3 contains 15 residues. The germline gives CDR1 DFQATT, CDR2 SNEGSKA (reference sequence). Via MiXCR, TCRdb re-called the RT-PCR reads, giving one row per CDR3 protein. This sample yields 400,000 to 500,000 distinct CDR3 sequences, of which around 15% are seen a single time; less than 8.5% belongs to the top ten. The rearrangement uses TRBV20-1 and TRBJ2-2, with 8 bases that match TRBD1. The sequence was obtained from a human donor who was either an allogeneic HSCT recipient or a stem cell or donor lymphocyte infusion donor (not recorded which). It is not recorded whose cells these are; they may come from a transplant donor. Material: blood, either unsorted or a sorted T cell fraction (not recorded which). CDR3 nucleotide sequence: TGCAGTGCTAGAGCCAACAGGGGGTACACCGGGGAGCTGTTTTTT. Translating it yields CSARANRGYTGELFF.